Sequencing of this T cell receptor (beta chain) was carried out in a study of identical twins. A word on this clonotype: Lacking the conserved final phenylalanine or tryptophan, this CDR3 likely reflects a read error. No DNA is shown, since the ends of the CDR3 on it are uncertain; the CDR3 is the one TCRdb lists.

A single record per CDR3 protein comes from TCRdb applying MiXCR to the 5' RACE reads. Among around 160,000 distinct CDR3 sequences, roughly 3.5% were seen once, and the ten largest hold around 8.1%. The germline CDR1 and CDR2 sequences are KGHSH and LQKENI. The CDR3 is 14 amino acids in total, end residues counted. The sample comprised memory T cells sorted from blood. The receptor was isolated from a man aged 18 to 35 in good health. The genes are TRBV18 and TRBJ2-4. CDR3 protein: CASSPRSGKNIQCI.